These 13 T cell receptor beta chains were all obtained from the same sample, sequenced in a study of identical twins. Each CDR3 protein gets one entry after TCRdb re-called the 5' RACE reads with MiXCR. The table includes 1.5 million to 2 million distinct CDR3 sequences, less than 35% detected once. Specimen: cord blood. These receptors came from a newborn girl in good health.

This clonotype was picked up a small number of times. The V gene is TRBV4-1, the J gene TRBJ1-6; no clear D. The germline CDR1 and CDR2 sequences are MGHRA and YSYEKL. V was clipped by 1 base and J by 14 bases, with 9 bases between them. The CDR3 runs 12 residues. CDR3 coding DNA: TGCGCCAGCAGCCAAGTGTGGGGATCCCTCCACTTT. This gives the protein CASSQVWGSLHF.

The chain combines TRBV3-1 with TRBJ1-1; the match to TRBD1 covers 9 bases. Germline loops: CDR1 LGHDT, CDR2 YNNKEL (reference sequence). The V and J ends lost 5 bases and 2 bases, in that order; junction bases with no gene match: 9. The CDR3 is 16 residues long. The CDR3 spells CASSSQTGGGNTEAFF. The CDR3 DNA reads TGTGCCAGCAGCTCCCAGACAGGGGGAGGCAACACTGAAGCTTTCTTT.

The chain combines TRBV6-2 or TRBV6-3 with TRBJ2-7, with D tentatively TRBD2 (5 bases). Germline CDR1 MNHEY, CDR2 SVGEGT. The CDR3 totals 14 residues. The germline V and J ends were trimmed by 7 bases and 7 bases, with 20 bases remaining between them. CDR3 sequence reads: CASKPATRSIEQYF. The CDR3 nucleotides read TGTGCCAGCAAGCCGGCTACTAGGTCTATTGAGCAGTACTTC.

The V gene is TRBV9, the J gene TRBJ2-7; 10 nucleotides agree with TRBD1. J lost 2 bases, V lost 0 bases, and 2 bases had no gene match. The CDR3 is 15 amino acids. CDR1 is SGDLS, CDR2 YYNGEE, per germline. CDR3 sequence reads: CASSVGTGGTYEQYF. As DNA, the CDR3 is TGTGCCAGCAGCGTAGGGACAGGGGGGACCTACGAGCAGTACTTC.

Points on this clonotype: One junction end does not reproduce the germline sequence, and a read error may be involved. This chain connects TRBV5-1 to TRBJ2-5, with 7 nucleotides matching TRBD1. The CDR3 length is 15 residues. Germline V gives CDR1 SGHRS, CDR2 YFSETQ. Here the CDR3 reads CAGSSGQATEETQYF. Here the CDR3 DNA reads TGCGCCGGCAGCTCCGGACAGGCAACTGAGGAGACCCAGTACTTC.

This rearrangement joins TRBV20-1 to TRBJ1-2; 10 positions agree with TRBD1. Germline CDR1 DFQATT, CDR2 SNEGSKA (reference sequence). Trimming cost V 4 bases and J 5 bases; bases outside gene matches: 7. This CDR3 region has 14 residues. The CDR3 reads CSANRDRGRYGYTF. The CDR3 DNA reads TGCAGTGCTAACCGGGACAGGGGACGATATGGCTACACCTTC.

V gene TRBV28 combines with J gene TRBJ1-2; no firm D call. Germline CDR1 reads MDHEN; CDR2 reads SYDVKM. The CDR3 is 12 residues long. V was clipped by 6 bases and J by 2 bases, with 7 bases between them. The DNA for the CDR3 is TGTGCCAGCAGGGGGAACAACTATGGCTACACCTTC. As protein: CASRGNNYGYTF.

This clonotype was counted between two and nine times. The chain carries TRBV30 and TRBJ1-2, with a tentative D call TRBD1 (5 bases). Germline V gene lookup returns CDR1 GTSNPN and CDR2 SVGIG (reference sequence). The CDR3 length is 14 residues. V lost 4 bases to trimming and J lost 0 bases, with 12 bases between them. The DNA of the CDR3 is TGTGCCTGGACCCTCCTGACAGCTAACTATGGCTACACCTTC. Translating gives CAWTLLTANYGYTF. Based on the CDR3 plus reference TRBV30 and TRBJ1-2, the full variable domain is SQTIHQWPATLVQPVGSPLSLECTVEGTSNPNLYWYRQAAGRGLQLLFYSVGIGQISSEVPQNLSASRPQDRQFILSSKKLLLSDSGFYLCAWTLLTANYGYTFGSGTRLTVV.

The V and J genes are TRBV29-1 and TRBJ2-7, with a weak D call TRBD1 (6 bases). The CDR3 contains 13 residues. The V end was cut by 8 bases, the J end by 1 base, with 15 bases between. Germline V CDR1 and CDR2: SQVTM, ANQGSEA. The CDR3 DNA reads TGCAGCTTTGGTGGGGGCAGATCCTACGAGCAGTACTTC. Its translation is CSFGGGRSYEQYF.

V is TRBV30 and J is TRBJ2-7; 10 bases line up with TRBD1. The trim removed 2 bases at V and 8 bases at J, leaving 3 bases unmatched. Germline assignment: CDR1 GTSNPN and CDR2 SVGIG (reference sequence). The CDR3 is made up of 12 amino acids. As DNA, the CDR3 is TGTGCCTGGAGTCCGGGACAGGGGAAGCAGTACTTC. Protein: CAWSPGQGKQYF.

Points on this clonotype: A much larger clonotype is one base distant, so this may be a read error. The J gene is TRBJ2-3, the V gene TRBV20-1; D is undetermined. This CDR3 has 12 residues. The V end was cut by 3 bases, the J end by 1 base, with 5 bases between. CDR1 and CDR2 from the germline V gene are DFQATT and SNEGSKA (reference sequence). CDR3 nucleotide sequence: TGCAGTGCTAGGTGGGGCACAGATACGCAGTATTTT. Its translation is CSARWGTDTQYF.

The J gene is TRBJ1-5, the V gene TRBV6-1, with 7 bases lining up with TRBD1. Losses at the gene ends were 1 base for V and 2 bases for J; bases not matched to a gene: 2. The CDR3 is 15 residues long. Per the germline V gene, CDR1 is MNHNS and CDR2 is SASEGT. The CDR3 reads CASSEVTGGNQPQHF. The CDR3 DNA reads TGTGCCAGCAGTGAAGTAACAGGGGGCAATCAGCCCCAGCATTTT.

A remark on this clonotype: A read error may be the cause here, since a much bigger clone is one base away. This sequence joins TRBV12-3 or TRBV12-4 and TRBJ1-2; no clear D gene. Deletions cut 3 bases from V and 6 bases from J, with 11 bases between. The CDR3 is 13 residues long. Written as DNA, the CDR3 is TGTGCCAGCAGTTTCGTCAGCAAGAATGGCTACACCTTC. Translating it yields CASSFVSKNGYTF.